This paragraph reports one T cell receptor beta chain. Its target is not known. J lost 5 bases, V lost 1 base, and 11 bases had no gene match. The CDR3 consists of 17 residues. Germline V CDR1 and CDR2: PRHDT, FYEKMQ (reference sequence). The data stem from a study of blood T cells in healthy people across ages. Whole-study results and caveats: Observed TCR beta diversity per million T cells went down as age went up. This fall followed a roughly linear course with age.

A second about 6 to 11 cycle PCR used barcoded and J-beta primers. Using its own MiXCR run on the 5' RACE reads, TCRdb lists one record per CDR3 protein. The sample has about 970,000 distinct CDR3 sequences, just over 50% seen once; the top ten hold about a fifth. Total RNA amounts of at least 5 micrograms were extracted per sample. The rearrangement links TRBV13 to TRBJ2-7, with 10 bases identical to TRBD2. The sequencing sample was made of blood. The TCR was taken from a woman between 55 and 75 years old in good health. CDR3 bases: TGTGCCAGCAGCTTAGCCTTGGTGGGGACTAGCGAAGACGAGCAGTACTTC. Its translation: CASSLALVGTSEDEQYF. The whole variable domain, filled in from reference TRBV13 and TRBJ2-7, reads AAGVIQSPRHLIKEKRETATLKCYPIPRHDTVYWYQQGPGQDPQFLISFYEKMQSDKGSIPDRFSAQQFSDYHSELNMSSLELGDSALYFCASSLALVGTSEDEQYFGPGTRLTVT.